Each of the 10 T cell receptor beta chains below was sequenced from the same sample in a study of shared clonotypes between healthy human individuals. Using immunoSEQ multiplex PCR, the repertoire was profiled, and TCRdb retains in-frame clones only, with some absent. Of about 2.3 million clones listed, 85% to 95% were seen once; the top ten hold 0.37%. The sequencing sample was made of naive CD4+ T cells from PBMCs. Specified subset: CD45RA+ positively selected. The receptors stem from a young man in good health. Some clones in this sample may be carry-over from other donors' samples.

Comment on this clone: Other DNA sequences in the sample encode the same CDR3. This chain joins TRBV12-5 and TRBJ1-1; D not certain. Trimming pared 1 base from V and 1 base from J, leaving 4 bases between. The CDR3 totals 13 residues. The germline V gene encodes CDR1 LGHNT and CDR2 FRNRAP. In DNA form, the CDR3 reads TGTGCTAGTGGTTTGGGGTCGAACACTGAAGCTTTCTTT. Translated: CASGLGSNTEAFF.

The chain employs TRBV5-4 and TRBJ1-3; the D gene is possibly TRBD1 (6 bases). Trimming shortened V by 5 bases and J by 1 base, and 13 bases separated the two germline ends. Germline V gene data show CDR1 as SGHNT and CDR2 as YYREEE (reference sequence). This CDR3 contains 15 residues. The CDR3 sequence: CASSKRGGSGNTIYF. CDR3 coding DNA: TGTGCCAGCAGTAAACGAGGGGGGTCTGGAAACACCATATATTTT.

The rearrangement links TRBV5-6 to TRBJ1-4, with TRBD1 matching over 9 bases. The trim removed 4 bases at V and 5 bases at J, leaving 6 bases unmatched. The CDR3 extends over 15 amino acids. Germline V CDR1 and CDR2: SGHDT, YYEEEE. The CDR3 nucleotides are TGTGCCAGCAGCGAAGGGACAGGGCTGAATGAAAAACTGTTTTTT. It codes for CASSEGTGLNEKLFF. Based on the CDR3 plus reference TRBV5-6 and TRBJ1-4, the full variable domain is DAGVTQSPTHLIKTRGQQVTLRCSPKSGHDTVSWYQQALGQGPQFIFQYYEEEERQRGNFPDRFSGHQFPNYSSELNVNALLLGDSALYLCASSEGTGLNEKLFFGSGTQLSVL.

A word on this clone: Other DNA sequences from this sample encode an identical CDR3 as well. Written as DNA, the CDR3 is TGTGCCAGCAGCTTAGTCGGGTCGCAAGAGACCCAGTACTTC. It specifies CASSLVGSQETQYF. The chain has TRBV7-2 and TRBJ2-5; D is ambiguous. V was clipped by 1 base and J by 2 bases, with 8 bases between them. The CDR3 contains 14 residues. Germline CDR1 SGHTA, CDR2 FQGNSA.

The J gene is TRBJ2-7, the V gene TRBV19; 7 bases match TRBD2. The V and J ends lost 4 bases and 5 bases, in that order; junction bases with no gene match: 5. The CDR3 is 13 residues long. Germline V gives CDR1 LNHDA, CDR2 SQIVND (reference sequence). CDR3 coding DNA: TGTGCCAGTAGTACAGGACTAGTTGACGAGCAGTACTTC. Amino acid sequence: CASSTGLVDEQYF.

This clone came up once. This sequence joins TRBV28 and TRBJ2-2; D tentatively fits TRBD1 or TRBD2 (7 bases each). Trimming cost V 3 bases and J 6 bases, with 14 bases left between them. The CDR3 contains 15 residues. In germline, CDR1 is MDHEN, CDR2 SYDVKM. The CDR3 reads CASSLGGGAPGELFF. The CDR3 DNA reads TGTGCCAGCAGTTTGGGAGGGGGCGCCCCCGGGGAGCTGTTTTTT.

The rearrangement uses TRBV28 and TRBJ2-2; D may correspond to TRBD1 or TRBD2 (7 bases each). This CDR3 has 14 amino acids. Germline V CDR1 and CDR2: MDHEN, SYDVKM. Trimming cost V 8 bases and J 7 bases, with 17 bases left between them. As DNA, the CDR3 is TGTGCCAGCTGCTGGCAGGGGGGGGTCGGGGAGCTGTTTTTT. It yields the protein CASCWQGGVGELFF. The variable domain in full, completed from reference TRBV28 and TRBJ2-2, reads DVKVTQSSRYLVKRTGEKVFLECVQDMDHENMFWYRQDPGLGLRLIYFSYDVKMKEKGDIPEGYSVSREKKERFSLILESASTNQTSMYLCASCWQGGVGELFFGEGSRLTVL.

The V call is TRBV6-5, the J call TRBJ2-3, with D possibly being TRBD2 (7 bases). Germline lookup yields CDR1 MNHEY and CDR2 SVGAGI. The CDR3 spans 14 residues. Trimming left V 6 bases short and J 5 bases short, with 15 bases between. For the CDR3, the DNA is TGTGCCAGCAGCTTCGGGGGGCGTGAAGATACGCAGTATTTT. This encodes CASSFGGREDTQYF.

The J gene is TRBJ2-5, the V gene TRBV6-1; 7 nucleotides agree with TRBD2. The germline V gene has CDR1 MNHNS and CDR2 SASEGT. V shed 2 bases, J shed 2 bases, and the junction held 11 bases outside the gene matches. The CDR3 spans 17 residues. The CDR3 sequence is CASSETAVAGVQETQYF. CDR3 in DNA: TGTGCCAGCAGTGAAACCGCAGTTGCGGGAGTGCAAGAGACCCAGTACTTC.

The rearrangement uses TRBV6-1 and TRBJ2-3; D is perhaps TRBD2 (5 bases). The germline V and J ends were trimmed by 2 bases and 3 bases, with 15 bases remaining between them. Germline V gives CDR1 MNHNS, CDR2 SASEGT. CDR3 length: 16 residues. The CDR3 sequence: CASSEWVGSGTDTQYF. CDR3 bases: TGTGCCAGCAGTGAATGGGTGGGATCGGGGACAGATACGCAGTATTTT.